This is a list of T cell receptor beta chains from one sample in a study of blood T cells in healthy people across ages. TCRdb reanalysed the 5' RACE reads using MiXCR and keeps one entry per CDR3 protein. The top ten clones hold under 25% of a sample with some 700,000 distinct CDR3 sequences, 20% to 25% of them seen once. Input material: blood. The receptor source for this set is a man between 65 and 85 years old in good health. CDR3s include the opening cysteine and the closing phenylalanine or tryptophan. Fields, in order: J gene, clone size, V gene, D gene, CDR3 DNA, CDR3 protein. D genes are given only for firm matches. Not every row has a clone size; where given, it reads once, few, many or a size class.

>TRBJ2-7|few|TRBV20-1|NA
TGCAGTGCCACCAGCCCCGACTCCTACGAGCAGTACTTC
CSATSPDSYEQYF
>TRBJ2-3|few|TRBV20-1|TRBD2
TGCAGTGCTGACGCGACTAGCGGCACAGATACGCAGTATTTT
CSADATSGTDTQYF
>TRBJ1-4|NA|TRBV15|TRBD1
TGTGCTACCAGCAGAGAGGGAAGGACAGGGTTGGGAGAAAAACTGTTTTTT
CATSREGRTGLGEKLFF
>TRBJ2-3|NA|TRBV2|TRBD2
TGTGCCAGCAGTGTCGCTGCGGGAGGGGTAGATACGCAGTATTTT
CASSVAAGGVDTQYF
>TRBJ2-4|few|TRBV6-1|NA
TGTGCCAGCAGACCGCAGACCTTAGCCAAAAACATTCAGTACTTC
CASRPQTLAKNIQYF
>TRBJ1-1|few|TRBV3-1|TRBD1
TGTGCCAGCAGCCAAGACCAGGTGGGACAGTGGCTCTTT
CASSQDQVGQWLF
>TRBJ2-1|NA|TRBV6-1|NA
TGTGCCAGCAGAACACCAAGGAGTCCCGTCGCCAATGAGCAGTTCTTC
CASRTPRSPVANEQFF
>TRBJ2-7|NA|TRBV7-9|TRBD1
TGTGCCAGCACCACAGGGGGCGAGCAGTACTTC
CASTTGGEQYF
>TRBJ2-1|NA|TRBV7-6|NA
TGTGCCAGCAGCTTAGGGGCGATGCGGGCCATTAACAATGAGCAGTTCTTC
CASSLGAMRAINNEQFF
>TRBJ1-2|NA|TRBV29-1|NA
TGCACCGGCGGGTCTGATAACTATGGCTACACCTTC
CTGGSDNYGYTF
>TRBJ2-3|many|TRBV7-9|NA
TGTGCCAGCAGCTTTGCACAGCGCACTCGCACAGATACGCAGTATTTT
CASSFAQRTRTDTQYF
>TRBJ1-5|few|TRBV12-3/TRBV12-4|NA
TGTGCCAGCAAGCCGGGCAATCAGCCCCAGCATTTT
CASKPGNQPQHF
>TRBJ2-2|few|TRBV14|TRBD2
TGTGCCAGCAGCCAAGAGAACTTGGCTTTAGCGGGAGGGGACCGCAGAGGGGAGCTGTTTTTT
CASSQENLALAGGDRRGELFF
>TRBJ2-3|NA|TRBV28|NA
TGTGCCAGCTTATCCTCAGGGGTCGGATTAGATACGCAGTATTTT
CASLSSGVGLDTQYF
>TRBJ2-3|NA|TRBV18|TRBD2
TGTGCCAGCTCACCACTTGAAGCGGGGGGCACAGATACGCAGTATTTT
CASSPLEAGGTDTQYF
>TRBJ1-2|NA|TRBV12-3/TRBV12-4|NA
TGTGCCAGCAGACGCGGACAAACCTATGGCTACACCTTC
CASRRGQTYGYTF
>TRBJ1-2|many|TRBV24-1|TRBD1
TGTGCCACCAGTGCCAGACAGGGCAGCTATGGCTACACCTTC
CATSARQGSYGYTF
>TRBJ2-5|NA|TRBV15|NA
TGTGCCACCAGCACTTCGGGGGCGAAGTACTTC
CATSTSGAKYF
>TRBJ2-5|NA|TRBV5-1|TRBD2
TGCGCCAGCTTAGCGGGGTTCCAAGAGACCCAGTACTTC
CASLAGFQETQYF
>TRBJ2-1|many|TRBV5-1|TRBD2
TGCGCCAGCAGCCCTAAACTAGCGGGGGGACTTGGTACGTACAATGAGCAGTTCTTC
CASSPKLAGGLGTYNEQFF
>TRBJ2-4|NA|TRBV7-2|NA
TGTGCCAGCAGCCCAACCCGGGCGGACATTCAGTACTTC
CASSPTRADIQYF
>TRBJ2-1|NA|TRBV18|TRBD1
TGTGCCAGCTCACCAGCGGGACAGGGGAACAATGAGCAGTTCTTC
CASSPAGQGNNEQFF
>TRBJ1-4|few|TRBV6-1|NA
TGTGCCAGCAGGGGGACATCCGCCTATGAAAAACTGTTTTTT
CASRGTSAYEKLFF
>TRBJ2-3|few|TRBV12-3/TRBV12-4|NA
TGTGCCAGCGGTCTAGCGAGCACAGATACGCAGTATTTT
CASGLASTDTQYF
>TRBJ2-1|few|TRBV19|NA
TGTGCCAGTAGTATAGATGCTAGCGCGCTAAATGAGCAGTTCTTC
CASSIDASALNEQFF
>TRBJ2-1|NA|TRBV10-2|NA
TGCGCCAGCAGTGAGTCGAGGGGTTCCTACAATGAGCAGTTCTTC
CASSESRGSYNEQFF
>TRBJ1-4|NA|TRBV11-3|NA
TGTACCAGCAGCGACTTCGGGGGTCTAGAGAATGAAAAACTGTTTTTT
CTSSDFGGLENEKLFF
>TRBJ2-4|few|TRBV12-3/TRBV12-4|NA
TGTGCCAGCAGTGGGGGCTCTAACGAAAACATTCAGTACTTC
CASSGGSNENIQYF
>TRBJ2-7|NA|TRBV4-1|TRBD2
TGCGCCAGCAGCCTGGGGGAGGGGTTCTCCTACGAGCAGTACTTC
CASSLGEGFSYEQYF
>TRBJ1-2|few|TRBV29-1|NA
TGCAGCGTTGGGGCCCGGGGGGACTATGGCTACACCTTC
CSVGARGDYGYTF
>TRBJ2-7|NA|TRBV18|NA
TGTGCCAGCTCACCCGATAGGTTGCTTGGCAGGGGAATCCTGAGCTCCTACGAGCAGTACTTC
CASSPDRLLGRGILSSYEQYF
>TRBJ1-3|NA|TRBV20-1|NA
TGCAGTGCGGCCGGGAGCTCTGGAAACACCATATATTTT
CSAAGSSGNTIYF
>TRBJ2-1|NA|TRBV20-1|TRBD2
TGCAGTGCTAGGGGATCACGCGGGGGACTAGCGGCTGAGCAGTTCTTC
CSARGSRGGLAAEQFF
>TRBJ2-7|NA|TRBV20-1|NA
TGCAGTGCTAGTAGGACAGAAGTCCACGAGCAGTACTTC
CSASRTEVHEQYF
>TRBJ1-4|NA|TRBV4-3|NA
TGCGCCAGCGGCCAAGAAGGGACTTCGGTGAAAAAACTGTTTTTT
CASGQEGTSVKKLFF
>TRBJ1-6|NA|TRBV29-1|TRBD1
TGCAGCGTTGCTGCAGGGGGCGATTCACCCCTCCACTTT
CSVAAGGDSPLHF
>TRBJ1-4|few|TRBV12-3/TRBV12-4|NA
TGTGCCAGCGGGGGACGAAGGACGCGGAATGAAAAACTGTTTTTT
CASGGRRTRNEKLFF
>TRBJ2-7|NA|TRBV20-1|NA
TGCAGTGCTGCGGACGGGCGTTATTACGTAGAGCAGTACTTC
CSAADGRYYVEQYF
>TRBJ2-5|NA|TRBV29-1|TRBD1
TGCAGCGTTGTAAGAGGGGGCAATCAAGAGACCCAGTACTTC
CSVVRGGNQETQYF
>TRBJ1-2|many|TRBV6-6|NA
TGTGCCAGCAAAGGACACGGCTGGGGCTATGTGAATGGCTACACCTTC
CASKGHGWGYVNGYTF
>TRBJ2-1|NA|TRBV7-2|NA
TGTGCCAGCACCCTCTCTGCACGGGATGAGCAGTTCTTC
CASTLSARDEQFF
>TRBJ2-5|NA|TRBV6-5|NA
TGTGCCAGCAGTTACTCGTTCAACCAAGAGACCCAGTACTTC
CASSYSFNQETQYF
>TRBJ2-7|many|TRBV7-9|TRBD1
TGTGCCACCCCCCGGGACAGGGGGTACGAGCAGTACTTC
CATPRDRGYEQYF
>TRBJ2-1|NA|TRBV5-1|NA
TGCGCCAGCAGCTTCCCCAGGACAATGTCCTACAATGAGCAGTTCTTC
CASSFPRTMSYNEQFF
>TRBJ1-2|NA|TRBV28|NA
TGTGCCAGCAGCCAGCCCAGGGCGGACATTTATGGCTACACCTTC
CASSQPRADIYGYTF
>TRBJ1-5|few|TRBV6-5|TRBD1
TGTGCCAGCAGGCCCGACAGGGGGATTGGCAATCAGCCCCAGCATTTT
CASRPDRGIGNQPQHF
>TRBJ2-1|few|TRBV6-1|NA
TGTGCCAGCAGTGAGGCACCGGGACCGCCATACAATGAGCAGTTCTTC
CASSEAPGPPYNEQFF
>TRBJ1-2|few|TRBV3-1|NA
TGTGCCAGCAGTCAGTTAGACAGACAGCAAAGACAGCCTACCTTC
CASSQLDRQQRQPTF
>TRBJ2-5|few|TRBV4-1|NA
TGCGCCAGCAGCCAAGGGTCCCAGAACCAAGAGACCCAGTACTTC
CASSQGSQNQETQYF
>TRBJ1-2|NA|TRBV20-1|TRBD1
TGCAGTGCTCCAACAGGGGGCGGGGGCTACACCTTC
CSAPTGGGGYTF
>TRBJ2-2|few|TRBV20-1|NA
TGCAGTGCTAGAGATCCTAGGGCCGTGAACACCGGGGAGCTGTTTTTT
CSARDPRAVNTGELFF
>TRBJ2-1|NA|TRBV29-1|TRBD2
TGCAGCATCCCACTAGCGGCGCCCTGGAATGAGCAGTTCTTC
CSIPLAAPWNEQFF
>TRBJ1-6|NA|TRBV20-1|NA
TGCAGTGCTAGGTCCCAAAGGGAGGCCCTCCACTTT
CSARSQREALHF
>TRBJ2-7|NA|TRBV5-1|NA
TGCGCCAGCAGCCTCGACCTGAATACCTACGAGCAGTACTTC
CASSLDLNTYEQYF
>TRBJ2-3|NA|TRBV20-1|TRBD2
TGCAGTGCTAGAGCGGTAGCGGGAGAAACAGATACGCAGTATTTT
CSARAVAGETDTQYF
>TRBJ1-1|NA|TRBV3-1|NA
TGTGCCAGCAGTCGACGGTCCCTTGGAGGTGAAGCTTTCTTT
CASSRRSLGGEAFF
>TRBJ2-1|NA|TRBV19|NA
TGTGCCAGTAGACAATTTAGTCAAAGCTCCTACAATGAGCAGTTCTTC
CASRQFSQSSYNEQFF
>TRBJ2-4|many|TRBV20-1|TRBD1
TGCAGTGCTGGTGGGACAGGGTGGAACATTCAGTACTTC
CSAGGTGWNIQYF